The clone carrying this T cell receptor (beta chain) has at least ten counts. TCRdb re-derived calls from the 5' RACE reads in MiXCR, one entry per CDR3 protein. The table records about 57,000 distinct CDR3 sequences, about 28% of them present only once. The germline CDR1 and CDR2 sequences are SGHDT and YYEEEE. Trimming pared 4 bases from V and 4 bases from J, leaving 11 bases between. The CDR3 is 13 residues long. Cells sorted as Tregs were CD4+, CD25+ and CD127-/low. The rearrangement uses TRBV5-6 and TRBJ1-2; D ambiguous. The receptor comes from a female donor with breast cancer. The sequencing sample was made of tumor-infiltrating Tregs sorted from the breast tumor. In nucleotides, the CDR3 is TGTGCCAGCAGCCAGACACCATCCTATGGCTACACCTTC. Amino acids: CASSQTPSYGYTF.